This T cell receptor (beta chain) was sequenced for a study of blood T cell repertoires in COVID-19. About the study: Collection of acute and convalescent COVID-19 samples took place in the United States, Italy and Spain. Sources were T cells, B-cell-depleted T cells, or PBMCs; the material itself was cDNA or gDNA.

The table lists this clone with a few counts. Authors' analysis steps: Quantification of nucleated cells was approximated via reference gene primer amplification. Assay: immunoSEQ multiplex PCR; the TCRdb copy retains only in-frame clones and omits some. The DNA was the basis for D and trimming; V, J and clone size are from that table. The table includes 170,000 or so clones, around 86% detected once. The clonotype comes from a man aged 40-49 years with active or convalescent COVID-19. Source material: peripheral blood.

CDR3 in amino acids: CASSFSDYEQYF. CDR3 in DNA: TGTGCCAGCAGCTTCAGTGACTACGAGCAGTACTTC. The V gene is TRBV5-6, the J gene TRBJ2-7; D not resolved. Looked up from germline, CDR1 is SGHDT and CDR2 is YYEEEE. The ends were cut back, 2 bases at V and 3 bases at J, with 6 bases in the middle. The CDR3 runs to 12 residues.